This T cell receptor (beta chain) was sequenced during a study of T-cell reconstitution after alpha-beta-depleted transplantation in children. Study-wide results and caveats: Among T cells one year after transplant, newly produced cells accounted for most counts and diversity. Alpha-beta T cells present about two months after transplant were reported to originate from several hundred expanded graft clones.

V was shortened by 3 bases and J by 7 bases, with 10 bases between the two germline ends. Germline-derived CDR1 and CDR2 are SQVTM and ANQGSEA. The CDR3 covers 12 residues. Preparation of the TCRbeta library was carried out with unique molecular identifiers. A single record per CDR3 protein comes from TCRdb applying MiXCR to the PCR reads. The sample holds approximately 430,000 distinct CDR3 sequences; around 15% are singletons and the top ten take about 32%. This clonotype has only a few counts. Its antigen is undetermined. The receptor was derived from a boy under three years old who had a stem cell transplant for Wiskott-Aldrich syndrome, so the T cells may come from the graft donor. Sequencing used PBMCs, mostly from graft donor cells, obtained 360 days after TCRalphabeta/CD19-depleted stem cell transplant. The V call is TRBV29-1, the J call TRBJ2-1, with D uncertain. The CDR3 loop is CSVEGPLNEQFF. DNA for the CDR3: TGCAGCGTTGAGGGCCCCTTGAATGAGCAGTTCTTC.